This T cell receptor (beta chain) is from a study of blood T cell repertoires in COVID-19. On the study more broadly: Acute and convalescent COVID-19 samples came from the United States, Italy and Spain. PBMCs, B-cell-depleted T cells, or T cells provided the cDNA or gDNA that made up the material.

Original handling: The assay estimated nucleated cells by amplifying reference gene primers. Profiled with immunoSEQ multiplex PCR; TCRdb holds only in-frame clones, not every one. D and trimming come from the DNA, and the V and J calls and clone size come from that table. Counted here are 250,000 to 350,000 clones, roughly 80% occurring once; the ten biggest clones make up roughly 1.5%. Enrolment of Seattle patients took place during active infection, and they were followed longitudinally. V dropped 5 bases and J dropped 7; count of bases not matched to a gene: 9. The germline V gene has CDR1 SGHTA and CDR2 FQGNSA. CDR3 size: 15 residues.

The sample taken for sequencing was peripheral blood. The chain combines TRBV7-2 with TRBJ2-1; 9 positions agree with TRBD2. This receptor was identified in a human donor with COVID-19, enrolled during active disease. The donor label of this sample is uncertain. The CDR3 DNA sequence: TGTGCCAGCAGCCCTTTGCTAGCGGGAAGAAATGAGCAGTTCTTC. The encoded protein is CASSPLLAGRNEQFF.